This TCR beta chain stems from a study of Ad26.COV2.S vaccination and SARS-CoV-2 variants. Turning to the study itself: Trial arm assignment for the donor was COV1001 Ad26.COV2.S. General observations from the study: Estimates derived from TCR breadth and depth analyses may have underestimated total T cell responses. Whether participants received vaccine or placebo, their non-spike TCR breadth was similar.

This clone was detected once. Antigen: not known. The germline V and J ends were trimmed by 5 bases and 0 bases, with 11 bases remaining between them. Germline V lookup: CDR1 SGHNT, CDR2 YENEEA. This CDR3 is 15 amino acids long. TCRdb's copy holds only in-frame clones and misses some; the assay was immunoSEQ multiplex PCR. The sample contains over 400,000 clones, 89% of which appear only once. Treatment indicated: some 20 received Ad26.COV2.S at low or high dose, single or two shots; a few received placebo; per-sample allocation not given. Collection of the samples took place on day 63 after the first injection of vaccine or placebo. A Boston donor was an adult aged 18-55 years.

This material consisted of peripheral blood, taken in a trial of Ad26.COV2.S vaccine versus placebo. The chain recombines TRBV11-3 with TRBJ2-1; D gene uncertain. This clonotype was obtained from a person aged 18-60 years who received the Ad26.COV2.S COVID-19 vaccine or a placebo. This CDR3 reads CASSLGSSSYNEQFF. The CDR3 nucleotides are TGTGCCAGCAGCCTGGGGTCTAGCTCCTACAATGAGCAGTTCTTC.